This record looks at one T cell receptor (beta chain) sequence and its context. These data belong to a study of T cell responses to AZD1222 COVID-19 vaccine. This CDR3 region has 15 residues. V shed 0 bases, J shed 10 bases, and the junction held 9 bases outside the gene matches. The germline V gene has CDR1 SGHRS and CDR2 YFSETQ. The data were produced by immunoSEQ multiplex PCR, yet TCRdb's version contains in-frame clones alone and is incomplete. Of 96,000 or so clones listed, about 90% are singletons. V usage is TRBV5-1 and J usage is TRBJ2-1; 8 positions agree with TRBD2. The receptor was isolated from an adult in good health. The input for sequencing was peripheral blood, taken on day 0 of AZD1222 vaccination. CDR3 region: CASSLGVGSGVEQFF. In nucleotides, the CDR3 is TGCGCCAGCAGCTTGGGGGTTGGTAGCGGGGTCGAGCAGTTCTTC.